Detailed here is one T cell receptor (beta chain). This specimen comes from a study of blood T cell repertoires in COVID-19. In the authors' workflow: Amplification of reference gene primers was used by the study to estimate nucleated cell counts. Method: immunoSEQ multiplex PCR; TCRdb's copy keeps in-frame clones and lacks some. V and J calls and clone size are those listed in that table; D and trimming were worked out from the DNA. The sample consists of 250,000 to 350,000 clones, around 91% of them appearing once. V was cut by 3 bases and J by 0 bases, with 5 bases left in between. This CDR3 region has 13 residues. Germline CDR1 is MGHDK and CDR2 is SYGVNS.

The specimen sequenced was PBMCs or T cells enriched from blood (not recorded which). This TCR was recovered from a woman aged 18 to 35 with acute COVID-19. This chain connects TRBV25-1 to TRBJ1-1; tentative D call: TRBD1 (5 bases). The CDR3 region has the DNA TGTGCCAGCAGTGACAGGGTGAACACTGAAGCTTTCTTT. Translation: CASSDRVNTEAFF.